This T cell receptor beta chain was sequenced for a study of early T cells in non-severe SARS-CoV-2 infection. Researchers attached unique molecular identifiers to individual cDNA molecules. TCRdb itself ran the 5' RACE reads through MiXCR, one entry per CDR3 protein. The table shows about 49,000 distinct CDR3 sequences, with about 12% occurring only once. Germline CDR1 and CDR2: SGHRS and YFSETQ. The CDR3 is 14 amino acids. V dropped 0 bases and J dropped 0 bases, with 7 bases sitting between them. This clonotype was detected a few times. This sequence originates from an adult who was a healthcare worker with PCR-confirmed SARS-CoV-2 infection or an uninfected control (not recorded which). Sequenced material: whole blood. The chain joins TRBV5-1 to TRBJ2-7, with D perhaps matching TRBD2 (6 bases). This CDR3 is CASSLGLGSYEQYF. The CDR3 DNA sequence: TGCGCCAGCAGCTTGGGACTAGGCTCCTACGAGCAGTACTTC.